This T cell receptor beta chain was obtained from a study of blood T cell repertoires in COVID-19. The J segment lost 3 bases and the V segment lost 6 bases, leaving 6 bases of the junction unmatched. Germline assignment: CDR1 SNHLY and CDR2 FYNNEI. CDR3 length: 15 residues. Original analysis: Nucleated cell counts were estimated from reference gene primer amplification. TCRdb keeps only in-frame clones here, not all; method: immunoSEQ multiplex PCR. V and J calls plus clone size are reproduced from that table; the DNA served to infer D and trimming. The sample includes under 400,000 clones, 70% to 90% of them seen just once. Recruits, aged about 18 to 90 years, lived in 24 US areas.

The chain has TRBV2 and TRBJ1-5; 9 bases align to TRBD1. The receptor was isolated from a man between 40 and 49 years old in a cohort exposed to, infected with or recovered from COVID-19 (not recorded which). The sequencing sample was made of PBMCs or T cells enriched from blood (not recorded which). CDR3 nucleotide sequence: TGTGCCAGCAGGAGGGACAGGGCCCTCAATCAGCCCCAGCATTTT. This encodes CASRRDRALNQPQHF.